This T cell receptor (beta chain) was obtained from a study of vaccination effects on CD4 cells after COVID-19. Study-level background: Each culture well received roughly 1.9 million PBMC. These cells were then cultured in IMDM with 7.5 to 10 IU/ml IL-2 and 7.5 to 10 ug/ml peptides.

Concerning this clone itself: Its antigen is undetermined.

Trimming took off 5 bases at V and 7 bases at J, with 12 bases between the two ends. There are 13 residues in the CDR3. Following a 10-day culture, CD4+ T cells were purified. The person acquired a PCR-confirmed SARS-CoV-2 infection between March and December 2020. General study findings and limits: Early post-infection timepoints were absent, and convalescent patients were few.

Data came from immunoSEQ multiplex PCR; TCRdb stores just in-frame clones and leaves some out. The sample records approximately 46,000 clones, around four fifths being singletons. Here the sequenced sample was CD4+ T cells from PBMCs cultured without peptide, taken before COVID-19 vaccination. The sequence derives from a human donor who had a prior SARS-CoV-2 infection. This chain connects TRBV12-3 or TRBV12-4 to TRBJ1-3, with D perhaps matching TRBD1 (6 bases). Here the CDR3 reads CASSPTGINTIYF. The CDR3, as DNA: TGTGCCAGCAGTCCTACAGGGATCAACACCATATATTTT.